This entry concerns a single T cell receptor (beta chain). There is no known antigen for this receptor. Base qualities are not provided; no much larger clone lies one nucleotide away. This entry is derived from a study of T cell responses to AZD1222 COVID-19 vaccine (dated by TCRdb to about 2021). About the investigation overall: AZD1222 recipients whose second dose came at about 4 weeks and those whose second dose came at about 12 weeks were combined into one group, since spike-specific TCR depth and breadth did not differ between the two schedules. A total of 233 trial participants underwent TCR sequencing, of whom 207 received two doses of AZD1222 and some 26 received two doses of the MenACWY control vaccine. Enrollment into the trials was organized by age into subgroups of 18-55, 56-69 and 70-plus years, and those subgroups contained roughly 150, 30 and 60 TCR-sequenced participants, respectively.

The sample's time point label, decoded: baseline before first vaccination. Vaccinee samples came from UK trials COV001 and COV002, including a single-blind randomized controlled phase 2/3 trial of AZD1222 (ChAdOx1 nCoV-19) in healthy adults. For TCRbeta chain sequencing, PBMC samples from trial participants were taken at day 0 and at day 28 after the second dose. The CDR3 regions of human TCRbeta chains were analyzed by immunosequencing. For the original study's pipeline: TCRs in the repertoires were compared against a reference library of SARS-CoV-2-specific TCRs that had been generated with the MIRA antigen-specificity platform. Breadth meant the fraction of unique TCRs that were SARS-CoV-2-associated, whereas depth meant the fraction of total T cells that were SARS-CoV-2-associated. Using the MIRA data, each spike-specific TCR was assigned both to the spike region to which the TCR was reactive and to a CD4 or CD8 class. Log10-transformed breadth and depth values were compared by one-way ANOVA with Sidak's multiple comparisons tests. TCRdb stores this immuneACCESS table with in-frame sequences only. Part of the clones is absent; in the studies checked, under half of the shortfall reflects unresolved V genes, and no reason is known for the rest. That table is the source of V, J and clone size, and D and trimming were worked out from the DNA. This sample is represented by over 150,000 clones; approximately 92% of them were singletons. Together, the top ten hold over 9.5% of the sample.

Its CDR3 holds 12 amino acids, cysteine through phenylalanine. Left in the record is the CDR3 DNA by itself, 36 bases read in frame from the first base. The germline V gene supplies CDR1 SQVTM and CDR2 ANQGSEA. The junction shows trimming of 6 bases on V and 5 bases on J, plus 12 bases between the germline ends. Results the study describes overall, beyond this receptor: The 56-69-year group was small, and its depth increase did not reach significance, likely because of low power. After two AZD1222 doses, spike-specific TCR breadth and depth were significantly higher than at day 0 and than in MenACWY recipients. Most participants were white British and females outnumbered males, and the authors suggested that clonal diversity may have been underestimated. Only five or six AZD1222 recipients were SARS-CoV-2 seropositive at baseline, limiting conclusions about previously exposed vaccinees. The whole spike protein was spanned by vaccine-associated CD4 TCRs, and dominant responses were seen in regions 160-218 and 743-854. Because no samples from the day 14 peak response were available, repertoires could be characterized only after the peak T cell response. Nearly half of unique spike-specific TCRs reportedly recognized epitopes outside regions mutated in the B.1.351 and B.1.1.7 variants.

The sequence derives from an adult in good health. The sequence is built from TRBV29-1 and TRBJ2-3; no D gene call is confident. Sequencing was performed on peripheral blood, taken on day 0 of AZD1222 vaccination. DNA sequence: TGCAGCGTGCCCTGGGGTGGAGATACGCAGTATTTT. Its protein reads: CSVPWGGDTQYF.